The source of this T cell receptor (beta chain) is a study of blood T cell repertoires in COVID-19. V lost 3 bases to trimming and J lost 0 bases, with 14 bases between them. The germline V gene has CDR1 MDHEN and CDR2 SYDVKM. The CDR3 sequence is 16 residues long. Generated by immunoSEQ multiplex PCR, the TCRdb table keeps only in-frame clones and is missing some. This table has some 200,000 clones, about 89% appearing once. Sequences were obtained from peripheral blood. The TCR comes from a man aged 65 to 79 with acute or convalescent COVID-19. The chain couples TRBV28 to TRBJ1-2, with D possibly matching TRBD1 (5 bases). CDR3 sequence: CASSFMTDRSNYGYTF. The CDR3 coding sequence is TGTGCCAGCAGTTTTATGACAGATCGATCTAACTATGGCTACACCTTC.